This T cell receptor beta chain was retrieved from a study of patients and donors after allogeneic stem cell transplantation (dated by TCRdb to 2020 to 2021). Libraries were prepared through RT-PCR. Sequencing used a NextSeq 550. TCRdb passed the public sequencing reads through fastp at Q25 and MiXCR, retaining productive beta sequences. Merged by CDR3 protein, the rows form single entries marked with the most common genes and DNA. A total of 920,000 or so distinct CDR3 sequences appear in this sample, about a sixth of them only once. The ten largest clonotypes hold around 6% of the sample. To note about this clonotype: There is no known antigen for this receptor. One base away there is no much larger clone; base qualities are not given.

Trimming leaves V shorter by 5 bases and J shorter by 8 bases, with the junction holding 9 bases beyond the gene matches. The CDR3 holds 14 amino acids from the cysteine to the phenylalanine. Only the CDR3 portion is preserved as DNA: 42 bases, with reading frame beginning at the first base. Reading the germline V gene (reference sequence) gives CDR1 SEHNR and CDR2 FQNEAQ. The sequencing input was blood, either unsorted or a sorted T cell fraction (not recorded which). This chain is built from TRBV7-9 and TRBJ1-2, with 9 junctional bases fitting TRBD1. This TCR was recovered from a human donor who was either an allogeneic HSCT recipient or a stem cell or donor lymphocyte infusion donor (not recorded which). It is not recorded whose cells these are; they may come from a transplant donor. The CDR3 protein is CASSGGTGLYGYTF. The nucleotide sequence reads as follows: TGTGCCAGCAGCGGTGGGACAGGGCTGTACGGCTACACCTTC. When the CDR3 is completed using the reference TRBV7-9 and TRBJ1-2 genes on either side, the full variable domain is DTGVSQNPRHKITKRGQNVTFRCDPISEHNRLYWYRQTLGQGPEFLTYFQNEAQLEKSRLLSDRFSAERPKGSFSTLEIQRTEQGDSAMYLCASSGGTGLYGYTFGSGTRLTVV.